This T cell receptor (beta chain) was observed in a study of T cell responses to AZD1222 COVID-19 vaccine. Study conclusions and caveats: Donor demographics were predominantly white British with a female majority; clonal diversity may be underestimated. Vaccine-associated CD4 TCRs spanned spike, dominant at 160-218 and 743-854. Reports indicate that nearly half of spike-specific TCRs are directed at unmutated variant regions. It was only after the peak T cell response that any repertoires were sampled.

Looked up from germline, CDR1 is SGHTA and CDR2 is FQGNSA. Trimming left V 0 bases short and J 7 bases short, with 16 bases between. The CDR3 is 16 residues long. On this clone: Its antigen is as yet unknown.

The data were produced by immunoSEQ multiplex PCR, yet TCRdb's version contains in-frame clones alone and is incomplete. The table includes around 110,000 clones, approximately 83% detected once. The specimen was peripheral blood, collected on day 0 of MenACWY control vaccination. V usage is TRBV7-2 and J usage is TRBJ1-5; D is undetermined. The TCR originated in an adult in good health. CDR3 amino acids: CASSLASNRGGQPQHF. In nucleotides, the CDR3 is TGTGCCAGCAGCTTAGCATCGAACAGAGGAGGACAGCCCCAGCATTTT.